The rows below give T cell receptor beta chains drawn from one sample of a study of blood T cell repertoires in COVID-19. Only in-frame clones appear in the TCRdb table, and some are missing; sequencing was by immunoSEQ multiplex PCR. The data hold 300,000 to 450,000 clones, with around 90% observed a single time. Sequenced material: PBMCs or T cells enriched from blood (not recorded which). These receptor sequences come from a woman between 18 and 30 years old who had recovered from COVID-19. The CDR3 runs from the conserved cysteine through the conserved F or W. D genes are given only for firm matches. The listing skips clone size in some rows; elsewhere it reads once, few, many or a size class.

>17|TRBV4-2|TRBJ1-1|NA|NA
TGTGCCAGCAGCCAAGTAACGGTTCGGGGGTCGAACACTGAAGCTTTCTTT
CASSQVTVRGSNTEAFF
>17|TRBV4-3|TRBJ2-1|NA|NA
TGCGCCAGCAGCCACGTAAGGCCCAGCGGGCGCCACAATGAGCAGTTCTTC
CASSHVRPSGRHNEQFF
>12|TRBV28|TRBJ1-1|NA|NA
TGTGCCAGCCGGGTTATGAACACTGAAGCTTTCTTT
CASRVMNTEAFF
>18|TRBV28|TRBJ1-4|NA|TRBD1
TGTGCCAGCAGAAAATCCGGGACAGGTCGGGCAACTAATGAAAAACTGTTTTTT
CASRKSGTGRATNEKLFF
>12|TRBV12-3/TRBV12-4|TRBJ2-5|NA|NA
TGTGCCAGCAGACTAGCTGGAGAGACCCAGTACTTC
CASRLAGETQYF
>13|TRBV7-9|TRBJ2-3|NA|NA
TGTGCCAGCAGCTTACGGGACAAAAATACGCAGTATTTT
CASSLRDKNTQYF
>18|TRBV2|TRBJ2-3|NA|TRBD2
TGTGCCAGCAGTGAAGTTGTTAGCGGGGGGCCGCCCCGGGATACGCAGTATTTT
CASSEVVSGGPPRDTQYF
>13|TRBV6-2/TRBV6-3|TRBJ2-1|once|NA
TGTGCCAGCAGTTACGTCGGGGAAAATGAGCAGTTCTTC
CASSYVGENEQFF
>12|TRBV28|TRBJ1-2|NA|NA
TGTGCCAGCATGGACTTTAACTATGGCTACACCTTC
CASMDFNYGYTF
>14|TRBV5-1|TRBJ1-4|NA|TRBD1
TGCGCCAGCAGCCCGGGACAGGGAGGAGAAAAACTGTTTTTT
CASSPGQGGEKLFF
>12|TRBV6-6|TRBJ1-2|NA|NA
TGTGCCAGCAGACAGACTAACTATGGCTACACCTTC
CASRQTNYGYTF
>13|TRBV9|TRBJ1-2|NA|NA
TGTGCCAGCAGCGTAGAGGGACAAGGGGGCTACACCTTC
CASSVEGQGGYTF
>15|TRBV18|TRBJ1-2|NA|NA
TGTGCCAGCTCACCACCGGCGGAGGGCCTTTATGGCTACACCTTC
CASSPPAEGLYGYTF
>15|TRBV6-2/TRBV6-3|TRBJ1-1|NA|NA
TGTGCCAGCAGTTACTCGGTGCAGGGGAACACTGAAGCTTTCTTT
CASSYSVQGNTEAFF
>17|TRBV18|TRBJ1-5|NA|NA
TGTGCCAGCTCACACGGGGGACGGGAGAATAGCAATCAGCCCCAGCATTTT
CASSHGGRENSNQPQHF
>15|TRBV9|TRBJ1-1|few|TRBD1
TGTGCCAGCAGCGTAGAAGACAGGGGCGGCACTGAAGCTTTCTTT
CASSVEDRGGTEAFF
>14|TRBV11-2|TRBJ1-3|NA|NA
TGTGCCAGCAGCTTAAGCAGGGTTGGAAACACCATATATTTT
CASSLSRVGNTIYF
>12|TRBV5-1|TRBJ2-7|NA|NA
TGCGCCAGCAGACTAAGACAGGAGGAGCAGTACTTC
CASRLRQEEQYF
>14|TRBV28|TRBJ1-2|few|NA
TGTGCCAGCAGTCTGGAGGGACGGAACTATGGCTACACCTTC
CASSLEGRNYGYTF
>11|TRBV2|TRBJ2-3|NA|NA
TGTGCCAGCAGTGCAAAAGATACGCAGTATTTT
CASSAKDTQYF
>16|TRBV4-2|TRBJ1-1|NA|NA
TGTGCCAGCAGCCAAGAGCAGGCGGGGGAAGTCCCTGAAGCTTTCTTT
CASSQEQAGEVPEAFF
>15|TRBV3-1/TRBV3-2|TRBJ1-3|NA|NA
TGTGCCAGCAGCCAAGATCTTGAATCTTCGGACACCATATATTTT
CASSQDLESSDTIYF
>14|TRBV6-5|TRBJ2-1|NA|NA
TGTGCCAGCATGGGGCTAACGCGGGGCAATGAGCAGTTCTTC
CASMGLTRGNEQFF
>16|TRBV6-1|TRBJ2-1|NA|TRBD1
TGTGCCAGCAGTGGATTGGGACAGGGAACATACAATGAGCAGTTCTTC
CASSGLGQGTYNEQFF
>15|TRBV7-2|TRBJ2-1|NA|TRBD2
TGTGCCAGCAGCGCACCGGGACTAGCCGGTAATGAGCAGTTCTTC
CASSAPGLAGNEQFF
>15|TRBV4-3|TRBJ1-3|NA|NA
TGCGCCAGCAGCCAAGATTTGTTAGAAGGAAACACCATATATTTT
CASSQDLLEGNTIYF
>16|TRBV19|TRBJ1-2|NA|TRBD1
TGTGCCAGTATGTCCTCCTCGGGACAGAAGGACTATGGCTACACCTTC
CASMSSSGQKDYGYTF
>15|TRBV3-1/TRBV3-2|TRBJ2-1|NA|TRBD2
TGTGCCAGCAGCCGGCTAGCGGGGGATAACAATGAGCAGTTCTTC
CASSRLAGDNNEQFF
>17|TRBV27|TRBJ1-6|NA|NA
TGTGCCAGCAGCTCGCTATTACGGAACACGAGGGATTCACCCCTCCACTTT
CASSSLLRNTRDSPLHF
>19|TRBV19|TRBJ2-1|few|TRBD2
TGTGCCAGTAGTATCGATGGGACTAGTTCCCTAAGCTCCTACAATGAGCAGTTCTTC
CASSIDGTSSLSSYNEQFF
>15|TRBV7-9|TRBJ1-2|NA|TRBD1
TGTGCCAGCAGCTTACGACCGGGACAGGGGTATGGCTACACCTTC
CASSLRPGQGYGYTF
>14|TRBV6-5|TRBJ2-7|NA|NA
TGTGCCAGCAGTTACGGTCCTATCTCCTACGAGCAGTACTTC
CASSYGPISYEQYF
>15|TRBV9|TRBJ2-3|NA|NA
TGTGCCAGCAGTGAGGCAGGGACTAGCACAGATACGCAGTATTTT
CASSEAGTSTDTQYF
>14|TRBV9|TRBJ2-3|few|NA
TGTGCCAGCAGCGTAAGGGACTCAGGGGGTACGCAGTATTTT
CASSVRDSGGTQYF
>15|TRBV6-6|TRBJ1-3|NA|NA
TGTGCCAGCACCCGGACGGGATTCTCTGGAAACACCATATATTTT
CASTRTGFSGNTIYF
>14|TRBV19|TRBJ2-1|NA|TRBD1
TGTGCCAGTAGTCCCCGGGACAGTGACAATGAGCAGTTCTTC
CASSPRDSDNEQFF
>15|TRBV5-1|TRBJ1-2|NA|NA
TGCGCCAGCAGCTTGGTTCGGGGAGCGGACTATGGCTACACCTTC
CASSLVRGADYGYTF
>15|TRBV15|TRBJ1-3|NA|NA
TGTGCCACCAGCAGAGCCTCGGGGGTTGGAAACACCATATATTTT
CATSRASGVGNTIYF
>14|TRBV19|TRBJ1-1|NA|NA
TGTGCCAGTAGTGTTGGGGGCGGGAACACTGAAGCTTTCTTT
CASSVGGGNTEAFF
>13|TRBV6-5|TRBJ1-2|NA|NA
TGTGCCAGCAGCCTCGACAGTAACTATGGCTACACCTTC
CASSLDSNYGYTF
>13|TRBV9|TRBJ1-1|NA|NA
TGTGCCAGCAGCTTCAACCCAGGCACTGAAGCTTTCTTT
CASSFNPGTEAFF
>17|TRBV4-1|TRBJ2-7|NA|TRBD2
TGCGCCAGCAGCCAAGATCCGCTAGCGGGGGGGTCGGGAGAGCAGTACTTC
CASSQDPLAGGSGEQYF
>14|TRBV9|TRBJ1-2|once|NA
TGTGCCAGCAGCACCGGGGGGCGCAGCTATGGCTACACCTTC
CASSTGGRSYGYTF
>15|TRBV19|TRBJ1-1|NA|NA
TGTGCCAGTAGTTCATGGACGGGGGGGAACACTGAAGCTTTCTTT
CASSSWTGGNTEAFF
>14|TRBV6-5|TRBJ1-3|NA|TRBD1
TGTGCCAGCAGGACAGGGAGGACTGGAAACACCATATATTTT
CASRTGRTGNTIYF
>14|TRBV4-3|TRBJ2-3|NA|NA
TGCGCCAGCAGCCAAAGCAGGGGCACAGATACGCAGTATTTT
CASSQSRGTDTQYF
>16|TRBV27|TRBJ2-7|NA|TRBD1
TGTGCCAGCAGTTGGATGGGGCAGGGGGCGAACGACGAGCAGTACTTC
CASSWMGQGANDEQYF
>17|TRBV11-2|TRBJ2-5|NA|TRBD2
TGTGCCAGCAGCCCGGGGGGGAATAGCGGGGCAAAAGAGACCCAGTACTTC
CASSPGGNSGAKETQYF
>16|TRBV7-9|TRBJ1-4|NA|TRBD1
TGTGCCAGCAGCTTAGACCCGGGACAGGGCGGCGAAAAACTGTTTTTT
CASSLDPGQGGEKLFF
>15|TRBV3-1/TRBV3-2|TRBJ1-5|once|TRBD1
TGTGCCAGCAGCCAATCCGGGACAGGCCTCAAACCCCAGCATTTT
CASSQSGTGLKPQHF
>13|TRBV30|TRBJ1-3|NA|NA
TGTGCCTGGAGTTCGAGCTCTGGAAACACCATATATTTT
CAWSSSSGNTIYF